This TCR beta chain derives from a study of T cell responses to AZD1222 COVID-19 vaccine. Study-wide background: Some second doses came at about 4 weeks and others at about 12 weeks; these were pooled.

Germline CDR1 reads LNHDA; CDR2 reads SQIVND (reference sequence). Trimming shortened V by 4 bases and J by 0 bases, and 19 bases separated the two germline ends. CDR3 length: 18 residues. The repertoire was sequenced with immunoSEQ multiplex PCR; TCRdb's copy has only in-frame clones and lacks some. The profile shows around 76,000 clones, about 85% of them singletons. In regard to this clone: Its antigen remains unidentified.

General study points: Females made up more of the donors, who were largely white British, and clonal diversity may have come out too low. Seropositivity was recorded at baseline in only a handful of AZD1222 recipients. Unmutated variant regions reportedly attract nearly half of all spike-specific TCRs.

The clonotype was recovered from an adult in good health. V usage is TRBV19 and J usage is TRBJ2-1; D might be TRBD2 (6 bases). The material sequenced was peripheral blood, taken on day 0 of AZD1222 vaccination. As DNA, the CDR3 is TGTGCCAGTAGTACCGGGACTCCTGCTGAGAGCTCCTACAATGAGCAGTTCTTC. It encodes CASSTGTPAESSYNEQFF.